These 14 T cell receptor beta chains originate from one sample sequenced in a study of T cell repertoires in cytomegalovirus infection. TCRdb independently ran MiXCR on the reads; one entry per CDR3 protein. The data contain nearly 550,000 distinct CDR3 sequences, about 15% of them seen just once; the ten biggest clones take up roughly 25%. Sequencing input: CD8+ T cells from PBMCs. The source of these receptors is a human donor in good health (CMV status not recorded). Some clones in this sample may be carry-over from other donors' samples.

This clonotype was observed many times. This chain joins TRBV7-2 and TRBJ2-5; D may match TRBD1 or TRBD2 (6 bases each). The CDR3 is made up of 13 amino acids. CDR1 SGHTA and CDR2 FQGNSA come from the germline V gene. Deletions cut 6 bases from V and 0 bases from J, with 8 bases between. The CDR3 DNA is TGTGCCAGCAGTAGGGGGGACCAAGAGACCCAGTACTTC. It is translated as CASSRGDQETQYF.

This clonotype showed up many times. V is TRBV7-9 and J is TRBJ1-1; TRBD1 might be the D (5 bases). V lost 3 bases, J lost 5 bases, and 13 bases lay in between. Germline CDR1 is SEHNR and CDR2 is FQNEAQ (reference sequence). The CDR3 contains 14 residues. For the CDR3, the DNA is TGTGCCAGCAGCTTGGGAGAGGGGCTTACTGAAGCTTTCTTT. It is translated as CASSLGEGLTEAFF.

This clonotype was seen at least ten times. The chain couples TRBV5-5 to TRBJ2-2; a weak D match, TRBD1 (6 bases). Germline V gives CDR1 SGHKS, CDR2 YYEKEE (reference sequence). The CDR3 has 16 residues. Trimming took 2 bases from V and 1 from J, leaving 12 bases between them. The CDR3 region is CASSFVPQGNTGELFF. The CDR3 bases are TGTGCCAGCAGCTTCGTCCCACAGGGGAACACCGGGGAGCTGTTTTTT.

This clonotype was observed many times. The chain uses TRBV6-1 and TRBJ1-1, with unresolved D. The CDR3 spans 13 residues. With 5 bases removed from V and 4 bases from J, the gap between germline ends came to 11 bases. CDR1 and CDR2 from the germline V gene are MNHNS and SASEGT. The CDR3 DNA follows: TGTGCCAGCAGTTCTATTGATGGCACTGAAGCTTTCTTT. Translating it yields CASSSIDGTEAFF.

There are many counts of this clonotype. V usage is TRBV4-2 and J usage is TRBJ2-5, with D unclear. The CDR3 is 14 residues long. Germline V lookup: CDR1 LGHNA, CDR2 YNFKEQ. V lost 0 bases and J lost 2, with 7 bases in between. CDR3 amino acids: CASSQELSQETQYF. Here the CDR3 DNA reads TGTGCCAGCAGCCAAGAATTGAGTCAAGAGACCCAGTACTTC.

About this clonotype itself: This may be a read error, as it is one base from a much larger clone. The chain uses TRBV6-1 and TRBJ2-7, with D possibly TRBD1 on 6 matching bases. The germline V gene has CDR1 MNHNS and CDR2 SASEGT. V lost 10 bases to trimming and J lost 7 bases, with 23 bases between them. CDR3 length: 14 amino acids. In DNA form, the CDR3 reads TGTGCCAACAGAGGCCGGGACATCACCCTGGAGCAGTACTTC. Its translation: CANRGRDITLEQYF.

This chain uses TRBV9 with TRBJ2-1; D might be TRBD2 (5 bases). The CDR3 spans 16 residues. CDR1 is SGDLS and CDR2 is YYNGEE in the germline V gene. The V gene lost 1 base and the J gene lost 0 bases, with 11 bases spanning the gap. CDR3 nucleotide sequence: TGTGCCAGCAGCGTATTAGTGGGGAGCTCCTACAATGAGCAGTTCTTC. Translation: CASSVLVGSSYNEQFF. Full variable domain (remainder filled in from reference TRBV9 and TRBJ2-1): DSGVTQTPKHLITATGQRVTLRCSPRSGDLSVYWYQQSLDQGLQFLIQYYNGEERAKGNILERFSAQQFPDLHSELNLSSLELGDSALYFCASSVLVGSSYNEQFFGPGTRLTVL.

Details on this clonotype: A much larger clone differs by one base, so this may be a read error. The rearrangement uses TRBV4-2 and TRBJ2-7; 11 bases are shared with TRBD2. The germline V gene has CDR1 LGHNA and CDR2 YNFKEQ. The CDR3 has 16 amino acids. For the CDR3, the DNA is TGTGCCAGCAGCCAAGTGCTACTAGCGGGAGTTCGCGAGCAGAACTTC. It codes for CASSQVLLAGVREQNF.

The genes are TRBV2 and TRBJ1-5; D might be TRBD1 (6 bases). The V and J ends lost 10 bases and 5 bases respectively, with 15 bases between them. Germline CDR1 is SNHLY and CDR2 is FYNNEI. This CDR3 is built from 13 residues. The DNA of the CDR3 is TGTGCCACCATAGGGACAAGGGATCAGCCCCAGCATTTT. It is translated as CATIGTRDQPQHF.

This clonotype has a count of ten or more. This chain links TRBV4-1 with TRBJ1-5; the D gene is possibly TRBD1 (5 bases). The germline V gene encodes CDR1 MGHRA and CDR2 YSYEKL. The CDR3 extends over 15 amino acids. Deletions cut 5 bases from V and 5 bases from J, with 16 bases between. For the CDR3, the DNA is TGCGCCAGCAGCACAAGGGCTGGGGGGTATCAGCCCCAGCATTTT. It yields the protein CASSTRAGGYQPQHF.

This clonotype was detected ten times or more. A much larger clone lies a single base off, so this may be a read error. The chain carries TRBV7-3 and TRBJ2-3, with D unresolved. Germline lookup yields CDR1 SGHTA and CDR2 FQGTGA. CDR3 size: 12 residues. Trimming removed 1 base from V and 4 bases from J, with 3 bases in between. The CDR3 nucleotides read TGTGCCAGCAGCTTAAACCCAGATACGCAGTATTTT. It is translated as CASSLNPDTQYF. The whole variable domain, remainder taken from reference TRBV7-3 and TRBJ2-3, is GAGVSQTPSNKVTEKGKYVELRCDPISGHTALYWYRQSLGQGPEFLIYFQGTGAADDSGLPNDRFFAVRPEGSVSTLKIQRTERGDSAVYLCASSLNPDTQYFGPGTRLTVL.

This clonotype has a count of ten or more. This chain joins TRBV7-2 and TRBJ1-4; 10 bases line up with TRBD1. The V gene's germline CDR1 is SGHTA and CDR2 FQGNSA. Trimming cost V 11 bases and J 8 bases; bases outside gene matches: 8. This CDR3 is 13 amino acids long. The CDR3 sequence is CACRDRGKEKLFF. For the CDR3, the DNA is TGTGCCTGCCGGGACAGGGGAAAGGAAAAACTGTTTTTT.

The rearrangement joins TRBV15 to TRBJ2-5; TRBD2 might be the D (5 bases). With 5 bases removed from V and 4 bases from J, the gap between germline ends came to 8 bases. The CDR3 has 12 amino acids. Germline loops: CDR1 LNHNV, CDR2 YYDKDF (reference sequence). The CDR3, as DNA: TGTGCCACCAGCCATGCGGGAGAGACCCAGTACTTC. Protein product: CATSHAGETQYF.

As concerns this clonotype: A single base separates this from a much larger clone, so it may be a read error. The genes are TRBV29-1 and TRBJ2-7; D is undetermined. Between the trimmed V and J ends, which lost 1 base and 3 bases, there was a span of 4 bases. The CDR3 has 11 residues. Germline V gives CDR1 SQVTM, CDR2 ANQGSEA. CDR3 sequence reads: CSVEGSYEQYF. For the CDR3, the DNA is TGCAGCGTTGAAGGAAGCTACGAGCAGTACTTC.